A single sample gave rise to the 6 T cell receptor beta chains below, sequenced in a study of chemoradiotherapy in HPV16-positive cancers. Generated by immunoSEQ multiplex PCR, the TCRdb table keeps only in-frame clones and is missing some. The table shows roughly 28,000 clones, with 91% occurring only once. The sample was blood, taken from a patient who underwent chemoradiotherapy. The source is a human donor with HPV-associated anogenital cancer.

This sequence joins TRBV1 and TRBJ1-4. TRBV1 is a documented pseudogene. This CDR3 is 14 amino acids long. The CDR3 here is CTSSHPTKGEKLFF. CDR3 sequence (DNA): TGCACCAGCAGCCATCCCACCAAAGGTGAAAAACTGTTTTTT.

The V and J genes are TRBV5-1 and TRBJ2-1; no clear D. There are 13 residues in the CDR3. The V and J ends lost 2 bases and 5 bases respectively, with 8 bases between them. Germline V gives CDR1 SGHRS, CDR2 YFSETQ. CDR3 nucleotide sequence: TGCGCCAGCAGCTTCCAGGCCGACAATGAGCAGTTCTTC. Protein: CASSFQADNEQFF.

This chain links TRBV14 with TRBJ2-3; a possible D gene is TRBD1 (5 bases). CDR1 is SGHDN, CDR2 FVKESK, per germline. CDR3 length: 16 residues. The germline V and J ends were trimmed by 5 bases and 0 bases, with 15 bases remaining between them. The CDR3 here is CASSTRQSSSTDTQYF. CDR3 DNA sequence: TGTGCCAGCAGCACAAGACAGTCTTCTAGCACAGATACGCAGTATTTT.

The J gene is TRBJ1-1, the V gene TRBV28; TRBD1 agrees at 8 bases. The CDR3 consists of 16 residues. CDR1 is MDHEN, CDR2 SYDVKM, per germline. J was trimmed by 1 base and V by 4 bases; bases with no gene match: 8. The CDR3 nucleotides read TGTGCCAGCAGTTCTCGGGACAGGCCATGGAACACTGAAGCTTTCTTT. Encoded protein: CASSSRDRPWNTEAFF.

V and J are TRBV9 and TRBJ2-2; perhaps TRBD1 as D (6 bases). Trimming shortened V by 2 bases and J by 4 bases, and 15 bases separated the two germline ends. Germline V lookup: CDR1 SGDLS, CDR2 YYNGEE. The length of the CDR3 is 16 residues. The CDR3 region is CASSVEFYRATGELFF. The CDR3 DNA follows: TGTGCCAGCAGCGTTGAATTTTACAGGGCCACCGGGGAGCTGTTTTTT.

The rearrangement uses TRBV5-6 and TRBJ2-7; TRBD1 matches at 8 bases. After removal of 5 bases from V and 5 bases from J, the junction contained 9 bases not matched to a gene. Germline lookup yields CDR1 SGHDT and CDR2 YYEEEE. The CDR3 totals 14 residues. The CDR3 nucleotides are TGTGCCAGCAGTCGGGAGACAGGGGTCCACGAGCAGTACTTC. This codes for CASSRETGVHEQYF.